The T cell receptor beta chain described here comes from a study of blood T cell repertoires in COVID-19. This CDR3 has 12 amino acids. The germline CDR1 and CDR2 sequences are SGHAT and FQNNGV. With 1 base removed from V and 5 bases from J, the gap between germline ends came to 3 bases. Per the original data handling: Amplification of reference gene primers provided the estimated nucleated cell counts. The data were produced by immunoSEQ multiplex PCR, yet TCRdb's version contains in-frame clones alone and is incomplete. V and J calls and clone size are given by that table; D and trimming were obtained from the DNA. The table lists fewer than 350,000 clones, roughly 90% of them singletons. This clone was seen only once.

The V gene is TRBV11-2, the J gene TRBJ2-4; D is uncertain. The TCR was taken from a man between 60 and 75 years old who had recovered from COVID-19. Sequenced sample: PBMCs or T cells enriched from blood (not recorded which). This CDR3 is CASSLAQNIQYF. Written as DNA, the CDR3 is TGTGCCAGCAGCTTAGCTCAAAACATTCAGTACTTC.